This TCR beta chain was identified in a study of T cell repertoires in cytomegalovirus infection. TCRdb used MiXCR to reprocess the reads, holding one entry per CDR3 protein. The sample has under 850,000 distinct CDR3 sequences, under 40% seen once. The CDR3 loop spans 18 amino acids. Germline CDR1 and CDR2: MNHGY and SAAAGT. The trim removed 2 bases at V and 9 bases at J, leaving 15 bases unmatched. The chain is built from TRBV6-8 and TRBJ2-1; TRBD2 matches 11 bases. Sequenced material: PBMCs. The sequence derives from a human donor in good health (CMV status not recorded). Some clones in this sample may be carry-over from other donors' samples. The CDR3 loop reads CASSYNLETSGGPGEQFF. In DNA form, the CDR3 reads TGTGCCAGCAGTTACAATTTAGAAACTAGCGGGGGACCAGGTGAGCAGTTCTTC.